Following are 5 T cell receptor beta chains from one sample sequenced in a study of CXCR3-negative and CXCR3-positive naive CD8 T cells (dated by TCRdb to the late 2010s). The investigation overall reported the following: TRB CDR3s from CXCR3-positive naive cells showed higher hydrophobicity (lower Kidera factor 4), lower energy, and higher strength and volume indices than CXCR3-negative naive cells.

These TCRs are of unknown antigen specificity. The data were produced on a NextSeq 550. The Human TCR Profiling Kit (MiLaboratory) was used to prepare UMI-labeled 5' RACE TRB cDNA libraries. After the reads were reprocessed by TCRdb, one entry was made per CDR3 protein sequence, with no DNA. In this sample's table one finds some 99,000 distinct CDR3 sequences. Approximately 1.1% of the sample rests with the top ten. Sample: naive CXCR3+ CD8+ T cells from blood. The cell subset or site label on this specimen signifies: CD45RO-CCR7+CD27+CD95- naive CD8+ T cells expressing CXCR3 (TNR3+). These receptors all come from a human donor in good health. Some clones in this sample may be carry-over from other donors' samples.

The chain is built from TRBV29-1 and TRBJ1-3; there is no DNA to check the TCRdb D call of TRBD1. The CDR3 length is 18 residues. Germline CDR1 is SQVTM and CDR2 is ANQGSEA. CDR3 region: CSVDQPRGDRFAGNTIYF.

The V and J genes are TRBV11-3 and TRBJ1-1; the TCRdb D gene call, TRBD1, has no DNA to confirm it. The germline CDR1 and CDR2 sequences are SGHNT and YENEEA. The CDR3 is made up of 15 amino acids. This chain's CDR3 is CASSYRQAMNTEAFF. Looking up the rest from reference TRBV11-3 and TRBJ1-1 gives the full variable domain: EAGVVQSPRYKIIEKKQPVAFWCNPISGHNTLYWYLQNLGQGPELLIRYENEEAVDDSQLPKDRFSAERLKGVDSTLKIQPAELGDSAVYLCASSYRQAMNTEAFFGQGTRLTVV.

CDR3: CSADRSYEQYF. The gene calls are TRBV20-1 and TRBJ2-7. The CDR3 consists of 11 residues. From germline, CDR1 is DFQATT and CDR2 SNEGSKA (reference sequence).

The CDR3 protein is CASSYLAGPGELFF. V is TRBV6-2 or TRBV6-3 and J is TRBJ2-2; absent DNA, TCRdb's TRBD2 call cannot be checked. CDR1 is MNHEY and CDR2 is SVGEGT in the germline V gene. The CDR3 extends over 14 amino acids.

The V call is TRBV28, the J call TRBJ2-2; the TCRdb call, TRBD1, lacks DNA for checking. Germline V CDR1 and CDR2: MDHEN, SYDVKM. The CDR3 is made up of 19 amino acids. The CDR3 sequence: CASSLSIYQGPGNTGELFF. The entire variable domain, with the rest obtained from reference TRBV28 and TRBJ2-2, is as follows: DVKVTQSSRYLVKRTGEKVFLECVQDMDHENMFWYRQDPGLGLRLIYFSYDVKMKEKGDIPEGYSVSREKKERFSLILESASTNQTSMYLCASSLSIYQGPGNTGELFFGEGSRLTVL.